This TCR beta chain was recorded in a study of monozygotic twins with inflammatory bowel disease (dated by TCRdb to the late 2010s). For the study in its entirety: A total of 28 monozygotic twin pairs were included in the full study, comprising nine German pairs (four IBD-concordant, five IBD-discordant) and 19 IBD-discordant Danish pairs. Each individual had, on average, about 151 000 unique TCRalpha sequences and 181 000 unique TCRbeta sequences available for analysis. The search for disease-associated traits relied mainly on comparing, within discordant pairs, IBD patients with their genetically identical healthy co-twins.

The library was generated by 5' RACE. Each TCR library was prepared from 3,500 to 4,500 ng of total RNA. cDNA was synthesized with SMARTScribe reverse transcriptase in eight separate reactions per sample. Unique molecular identifiers containing a 6-nucleotide sample barcode were introduced through template switching during cDNA synthesis. TCRalpha and TCRbeta cDNA was amplified in two nested PCRs of 16 and 9 cycles, and bead purification was carried out after each PCR. Before amplification, the cDNA was treated with uracil DNA-glycosylase and purified using the QIAquick PCR purification kit. The second PCR added Illumina TruSeq-compatible adapters along with sample-specific barcodes. TapeStation and Qubit were used to check library quality and concentration, and 4 to 6 ng of each library went into the pool. The pooled libraries were sequenced with 2 x 100 bp reads and custom sequencing primers on an Illumina HiSeq2500 single-index Rapid Run. The original methods were these. MiGEC version 1.2.6 was used for UMI-based consensus assembly to correct PCR and sequencing errors. V(D)J alignment, clonotype assembly and CDR3 extraction were performed with MiXCR version 2.1.1. To normalise gene usage, clonotype sharing and MAIT/NKT TCR abundance, the top 1000, 10 000 and 20 000 clonotypes in each sample were analysed. Diversity was computed as the inverse Simpson index with the vegan R package after downsampling to 27 000 UMIs. Paired Mann-Whitney U tests were applied to discordant twin pairs, and Benjamini-Hochberg correction was used for multiple testing. After TCRdb reprocessed the reads, each CDR3 protein sequence was kept as one row, without DNA. These V and J calls derive from TCRdb rather than the authors' analysis. In this sample's table one finds more than 350,000 distinct CDR3 sequences. About 2.2% of the sample rests with the top ten.

Paper-wide results and their limitations: Because patients received different immunosuppressive treatments, the repertoires may have picked up extra background noise and variability between individuals. IBD patients had lower TCRbeta repertoire diversity, measured by the inverse Simpson index, than their healthy co-twins. Distinction between different T cell subtypes could not be achieved in the analysis. Compared with healthy twins, IBD patients had fewer clonotypes in common with other individuals, a difference most pronounced in patients showing signs of disease activity. The results gave no support for a single strong signal or clonotype linked to IBD. No difference in repertoire similarity was observed between concordant and discordant twins, possibly owing to limited statistical power.

CDR1 ENHRY and CDR2 SYGVKD were looked up in the germline V gene. Counted from cysteine to phenylalanine, this CDR3 has 12 amino acids. DNA is not recorded here. Concerning this clonotype: No antigen is known for it.

From each donor, an approximately 2.7 ml peripheral blood sample was collected into PAXgene tubes and kept at -80 degrees C. Without T cell sorting, total RNA was isolated from whole blood using the PAXgene blood miRNA kit on an automated QIAcube. Peripheral blood from monozygotic twin pairs who were concordant or discordant for inflammatory bowel disease underwent deep TCRalpha and TCRbeta repertoire profiling using unique molecular barcoding. For every twin pair, smoking habits were documented, and each individual was categorised as a current, former or never smoker. The TCR sequence derives from a human donor with ulcerative colitis or Crohn's disease, or a healthy co-twin of an affected twin (not recorded which). This chain joins TRBV10-3 to TRBJ1-1. The sequenced sample consisted of blood. CDR3 region: CAISESVRTAFF.